This T cell receptor (beta chain) was sequenced during a study of blood T cell repertoires in COVID-19. The data were produced by immunoSEQ multiplex PCR, yet TCRdb's version contains in-frame clones alone and is incomplete. This table has more than 80,000 clones, around 85% appearing once. CDR3 length: 16 amino acids. CDR1 MNHEY and CDR2 SVGEGT come from the germline V gene. Germline trimming cut 3 bases from V and 1 base from J; bases unmatched to any gene: 8. This clone was picked up one time. The chain is built from TRBV6-2 or TRBV6-3 and TRBJ1-1; 7 nucleotides align to TRBD1. Specimen: peripheral blood. The sequence was collected from a woman aged 55-75 years with COVID-19, enrolled during active disease. The CDR3 DNA is TGTGCCAGCAGTTATCCTGGTGGGACAGCGAACACTGAAGCTTTCTTT. This translates into CASSYPGGTANTEAFF.